This T cell receptor (beta chain) appears in the sequencing data of a study of long-term antiretroviral therapy in people with HIV. Overall study results and limits: In samples taken after ART, diversity increased but remained below transplant donor control levels. HIV repertoires showed narrower CDR3 length ranges than controls.

Assay version v3.0 of immunoSEQ was used, and it was run at survey level. The method was immunoSEQ multiplex PCR; TCRdb's version includes in-frame clones alone and lacks a portion of them. The table records about 39,000 clones, approximately 85% of them present only once. V lost 7 bases and J lost 3, with 14 bases in between. The V gene's germline CDR1 is SGHVS and CDR2 FNYEAQ. This CDR3 is 14 amino acids long. This clone came up a few times. The antigen is unknown. All donors provided no fewer than one pre-ART and no fewer than two post-ART PBMC samples. Clinicians in the United States treated all participants with HIV.

This chain links TRBV7-6 with TRBJ2-3; either TRBD1 or TRBD2 may fit D (5 bases each). This receptor was taken from a woman aged 45-59 years with HIV. The sample consisted of unsorted PBMCs, taken 3.1 years after starting antiretroviral therapy. CDR3 residues: CASTQGWGTDTQYF. In DNA, the CDR3 is TGTGCCAGCACCCAGGGTTGGGGGACAGATACGCAGTATTTT.